This section outlines one T cell receptor beta chain sequence together with its context. Its antigen is still unknown. Germline V lookup: CDR1 MDHEN, CDR2 SYDVKM. This CDR3 is 15 amino acids long. Trimming at V came to 5 bases and at J to 6 bases, leaving 12 bases not matched to a gene. Researchers ran the PCR with 60 Vbeta and 13 Jbeta primers. The protocol was immunoSEQ multiplex PCR, while the TCRdb copy is restricted to in-frame clones and leaves out a portion. This table has 65,000 to 90,000 clones, around 82% appearing once. This sample stems from a study of cytomegalovirus exposure and HLA in healthy donors. Study results and limitations: Earlier findings revealed that most TCR beta V segments proved productive either about 87% or about 30% of the time. In vitro experiments confirmed that a few CMV-associated chains were specific for CMV antigens.

When sampled, the donors appeared nominally healthy, though they likely had unrecorded immune exposures. This TCR came from a man between 18 and 35 years old in good health and CMV-seronegative. The rearrangement joins TRBV28 to TRBJ2-7; TRBD1 matches at 8 bases. The sample was PBMCs. The CDR3 reads CASSLQPGTGSEQYF. The CDR3, as DNA: TGTGCCAGCAGTCTCCAACCCGGGACAGGTTCCGAGCAGTACTTC.